This passage covers 16 T cell receptor beta chains from one sample sequenced in a study of blood T cell repertoires in COVID-19. This table comes from immunoSEQ multiplex PCR, and its TCRdb copy is limited to in-frame clones, with some not included. There are some 300,000 clones in the sample; roughly 87% occur only once, and roughly 1% lies in the top ten. Sample: PBMCs or T cells enriched from blood (not recorded which). These TCRs come from a woman in her twenties or thirties who had recovered from COVID-19.

CDR3 sequence: CASSLLDSYEQYF. The CDR3 DNA reads TGTGCCAGCAGCCTGTTGGACAGCTACGAGCAGTACTTC. The V and J genes are TRBV5-4 and TRBJ2-7; a weak D match, TRBD1 (6 bases). The germline CDR1 and CDR2 sequences are SGHNT and YYREEE (reference sequence). This CDR3 contains 13 residues. V lost 4 bases and J 3 bases, leaving 11 bases between the germline ends.

The V gene is TRBV10-3, the J gene TRBJ1-2, with TRBD1 matching 12 bases. CDR1 is ENHRY and CDR2 is SYGVKD in the germline V gene. The CDR3 totals 16 residues. V dropped 1 base and J dropped 8; count of bases not matched to a gene: 8. For the CDR3, the DNA is TGTGCCATCAGTGAGTTTGACCGGGACAGGGGGCACGGCTACACCTTC. Protein: CAISEFDRDRGHGYTF.

The chain uses TRBV5-1 and TRBJ1-4; TRBD1 might be the D (6 bases). The V gene lost 4 bases and the J gene lost 7 bases, with 20 bases spanning the gap. CDR1 is SGHRS and CDR2 is YFSETQ in the germline V gene. This CDR3 comprises 16 residues. The CDR3 region is CASSPGVAGALEKLFF. The CDR3 nucleotides are TGCGCCAGCAGCCCAGGGGTAGCGGGGGCGCTTGAAAAACTGTTTTTT.

The gene calls are TRBV5-1 and TRBJ2-7; D perhaps matches TRBD2 (6 bases). Between the trimmed V and J ends, which lost 0 bases and 2 bases, there was a span of 9 bases. This CDR3 has 14 residues. Germline lookup yields CDR1 SGHRS and CDR2 YFSETQ. The CDR3 loop is CASSLVAGTYEQYF. The CDR3 bases are TGCGCCAGCAGCTTGGTGGCGGGAACCTACGAGCAGTACTTC. Full variable domain (remainder filled in from reference TRBV5-1 and TRBJ2-7): KAGVTQTPRYLIKTRGQQVTLSCSPISGHRSVSWYQQTPGQGLQFLFEYFSETQRNKGNFPGRFSGRQFSNSRSEMNVSTLELGDSALYLCASSLVAGTYEQYFGPGTRLTVT.

The chain couples TRBV5-6 to TRBJ2-7; 10 bases align to TRBD1. The CDR3 is made up of 15 amino acids. The V and J ends lost 4 bases and 3 bases, in that order; junction bases with no gene match: 7. Germline loops: CDR1 SGHDT, CDR2 YYEEEE. The CDR3 bases are TGTGCCAGCAGCACAAGCCGGGACAGGGGCTACGAGCAGTACTTC. Its protein is CASSTSRDRGYEQYF.

The table lists this clone with a few counts. This rearrangement joins TRBV7-2 to TRBJ1-6; no clear D gene. The germline gives CDR1 SGHTA, CDR2 FQGNSA. The V end was cut by 4 bases, the J end by 4 bases, with 8 bases between. This CDR3 has 14 amino acids. This chain's CDR3 is CASSSPGYNSPLHF. DNA for the CDR3: TGTGCCAGCAGCTCTCCCGGGTATAATTCACCCCTCCACTTT.

The chain carries TRBV10-3 and TRBJ1-1; D ambiguous. The CDR3 consists of 13 residues. The germline V gene encodes CDR1 ENHRY and CDR2 SYGVKD. Deletions cut 6 bases from V and 6 bases from J, with 14 bases between. DNA for the CDR3: TGTGCCATCAGATTAGACTTGGAGGCTGAAGCTTTCTTT. It translates to CAIRLDLEAEAFF.

The chain has TRBV7-9 and TRBJ1-6; the match to TRBD1 covers 7 bases. After removal of 5 bases from V and 6 bases from J, the junction contained 7 bases not matched to a gene. Germline V gives CDR1 SEHNR, CDR2 FQNEAQ (reference sequence). CDR3 length: 15 amino acids. This CDR3 reads CASSGRGRGNSPLHF. CDR3 DNA: TGTGCCAGCAGCGGAAGGGGGCGCGGTAATTCACCCCTCCACTTT.

The chain recombines TRBV7-2 with TRBJ1-2; 8 positions agree with TRBD1. The CDR3 sequence is 15 residues long. Germline V CDR1 and CDR2: SGHTA, FQGNSA. Trimming at V came to 2 bases and at J to 8 bases, leaving 10 bases not matched to a gene. CDR3 sequence reads: CASSLRGWTGNGYTF. CDR3 DNA sequence: TGTGCCAGCAGCTTAAGGGGTTGGACAGGGAACGGCTACACCTTC.

This clone appeared a single time. The genes are TRBV23-1 and TRBJ2-1, with a possible D match to TRBD2 (5 bases). TRBV23-1 is given ORF status, its function remaining uncertain. The CDR3 covers 19 residues. Trimming stripped 0 bases from V and 8 bases from J, with 26 bases between. DNA for the CDR3: TGCGCCAGCAGTCAATCAAGCGCGGCAGGCCGAGGGAAGTACCATGAGCAGTTCTTC. It specifies CASSQSSAAGRGKYHEQFF.

This sequence joins TRBV30 and TRBJ1-5; D is possibly TRBD1 (6 bases). V was cut by 0 bases and J by 3 bases, with 12 bases left in between. From germline, CDR1 is GTSNPN and CDR2 SVGIG (reference sequence). The CDR3 extends over 15 amino acids. CDR3 region: CAWSVRGAANQPQHF. The CDR3, as DNA: TGTGCCTGGAGTGTACGGGGGGCCGCCAATCAGCCCCAGCATTTT.

The rearrangement links TRBV12-2 to TRBJ2-7; TRBD1 is taken as the D call from the table, unchecked against the DNA. TRBV12-2 is marked as a pseudogene. This CDR3 region has 19 residues. The CDR3: CASRLIGVGQDFESYEQYF. In DNA form, the CDR3 reads TGTGCAAGTCGCTTAATCGGGGTGGGACAGGACTTCGAGTCCTACGAGCAGTACTTC.

This clone was seen at least ten times. The J gene is TRBJ2-3, the V gene TRBV28; 8 bases are a match to TRBD1. The CDR3 has 15 amino acids. Germline CDR1 is MDHEN and CDR2 is SYDVKM. The trim removed 6 bases at V and 6 bases at J, leaving 11 bases unmatched. This CDR3 is CASRGLGTGQDTQYF. As DNA, the CDR3 is TGTGCCAGCAGGGGCCTTGGGACAGGCCAGGATACGCAGTATTTT.

This chain links TRBV6-2 or TRBV6-3 with TRBJ2-3, with TRBD2 identical over 8 bases. V shed 1 base and J 5 bases; nucleotides not matched to a gene: 8. The V gene's germline CDR1 is MNHEY and CDR2 SVGEGT. This CDR3 has 16 amino acids. This CDR3 reads CASSYYGGGREDTQYF. As DNA, the CDR3 is TGTGCCAGCAGTTACTATGGCGGGGGGCGGGAAGATACGCAGTATTTT.

This clone was found once. V usage is TRBV4-2 and J usage is TRBJ2-7, with TRBD2 identical over 9 bases. This CDR3 is built from 16 residues. Germline CDR1 and CDR2: LGHNA and YNFKEQ. V gave up 3 bases and J gave up 0 bases; unmatched junction bases: 6. CDR3 amino acids: CASSQPGTSPSYEQYF. The DNA for the CDR3 is TGTGCCAGCAGCCAGCCCGGGACTAGCCCCTCCTACGAGCAGTACTTC.

The V and J genes are TRBV21-1 and TRBJ2-1; the table calls TRBD1, which could not be checked here. TRBV21-1 is shown as a pseudogene. The CDR3 runs 19 residues. The CDR3 protein is CASSPRRGTGIFSYNEQFF. DNA for the CDR3: TGTGCCAGCAGCCCCCGCAGGGGGACAGGGATCTTCTCTTACAATGAGCAGTTCTTC.